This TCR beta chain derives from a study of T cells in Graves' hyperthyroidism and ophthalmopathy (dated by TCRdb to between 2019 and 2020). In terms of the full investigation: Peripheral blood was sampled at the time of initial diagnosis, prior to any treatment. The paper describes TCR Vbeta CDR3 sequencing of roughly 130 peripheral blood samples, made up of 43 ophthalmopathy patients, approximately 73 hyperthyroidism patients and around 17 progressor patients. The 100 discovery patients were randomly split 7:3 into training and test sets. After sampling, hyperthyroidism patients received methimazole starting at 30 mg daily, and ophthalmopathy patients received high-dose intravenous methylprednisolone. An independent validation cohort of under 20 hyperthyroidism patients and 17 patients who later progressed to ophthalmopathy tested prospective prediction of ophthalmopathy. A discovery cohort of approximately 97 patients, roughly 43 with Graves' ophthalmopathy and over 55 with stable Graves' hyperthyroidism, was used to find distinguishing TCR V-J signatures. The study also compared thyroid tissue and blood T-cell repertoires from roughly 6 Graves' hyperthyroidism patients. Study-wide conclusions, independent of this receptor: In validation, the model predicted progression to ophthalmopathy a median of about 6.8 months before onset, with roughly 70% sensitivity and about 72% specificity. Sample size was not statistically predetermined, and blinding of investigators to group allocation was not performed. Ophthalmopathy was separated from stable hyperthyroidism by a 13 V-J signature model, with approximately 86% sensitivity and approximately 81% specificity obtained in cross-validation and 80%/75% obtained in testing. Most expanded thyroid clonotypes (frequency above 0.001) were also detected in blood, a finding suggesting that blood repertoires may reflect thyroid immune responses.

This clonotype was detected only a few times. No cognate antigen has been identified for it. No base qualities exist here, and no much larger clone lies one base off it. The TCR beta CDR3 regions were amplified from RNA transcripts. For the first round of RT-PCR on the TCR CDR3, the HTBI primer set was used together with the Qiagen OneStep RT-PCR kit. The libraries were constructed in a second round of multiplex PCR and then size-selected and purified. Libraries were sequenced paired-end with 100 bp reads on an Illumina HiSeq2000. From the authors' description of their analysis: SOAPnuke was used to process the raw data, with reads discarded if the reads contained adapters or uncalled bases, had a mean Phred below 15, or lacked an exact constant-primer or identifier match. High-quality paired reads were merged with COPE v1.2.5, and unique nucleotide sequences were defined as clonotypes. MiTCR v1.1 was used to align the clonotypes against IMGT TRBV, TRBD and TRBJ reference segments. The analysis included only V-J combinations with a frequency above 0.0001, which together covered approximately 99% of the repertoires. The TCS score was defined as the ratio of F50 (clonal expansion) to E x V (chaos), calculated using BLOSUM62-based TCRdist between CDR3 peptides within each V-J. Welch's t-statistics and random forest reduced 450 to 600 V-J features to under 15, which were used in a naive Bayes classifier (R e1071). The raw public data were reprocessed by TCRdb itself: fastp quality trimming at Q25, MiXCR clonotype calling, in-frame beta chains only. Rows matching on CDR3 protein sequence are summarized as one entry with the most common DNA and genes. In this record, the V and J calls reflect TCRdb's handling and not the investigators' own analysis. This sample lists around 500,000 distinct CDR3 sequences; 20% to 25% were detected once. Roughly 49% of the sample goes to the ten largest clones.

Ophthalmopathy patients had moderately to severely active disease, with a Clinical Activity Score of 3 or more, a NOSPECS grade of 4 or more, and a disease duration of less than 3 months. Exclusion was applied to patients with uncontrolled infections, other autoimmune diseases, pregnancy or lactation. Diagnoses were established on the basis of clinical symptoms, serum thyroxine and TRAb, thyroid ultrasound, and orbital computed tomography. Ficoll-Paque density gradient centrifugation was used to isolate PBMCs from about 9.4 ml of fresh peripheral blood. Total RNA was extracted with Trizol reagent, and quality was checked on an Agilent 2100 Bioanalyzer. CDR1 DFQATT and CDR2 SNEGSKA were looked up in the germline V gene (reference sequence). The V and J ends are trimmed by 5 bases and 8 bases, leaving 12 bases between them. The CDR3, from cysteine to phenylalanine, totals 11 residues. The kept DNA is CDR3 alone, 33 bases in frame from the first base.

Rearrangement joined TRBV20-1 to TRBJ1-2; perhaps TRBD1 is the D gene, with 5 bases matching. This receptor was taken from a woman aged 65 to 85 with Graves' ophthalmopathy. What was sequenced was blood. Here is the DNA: TGCAGTGCTGGCACGGGGGGAGGCTACACCTTC. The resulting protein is CSAGTGGGYTF.